The clone carrying this T cell receptor (beta chain) was seen at least ten times. What it binds is not known. Each of the patients experienced relapse following autologous stem cell transplantation, and their brentuximab vedotin exposure differed. The data were produced by immunoSEQ multiplex PCR, yet TCRdb's version contains in-frame clones alone and is incomplete. The sample carries 29,000 or so clones, 55% to 75% recorded once. This record comes from a study of PD-1 blockade in classical Hodgkin lymphoma. Study observations and caveats: Newly diagnosed patients were reported to exhibit reduced baseline TCR diversity relative to healthy donors. Individuals who commenced nivolumab within less than 1 year of ASCT were excluded. The authors have not defined what causes the repertoire differences, possibly disease activity or prior therapy.

Trimming left V 6 bases short and J 4 bases short, with 13 bases between. The germline gives CDR1 MNHEY, CDR2 SMNVEV (reference sequence). This CDR3 has 14 amino acids. The chain employs TRBV27 and TRBJ2-1, with D possibly TRBD2 on 5 matching bases. This TCR was sampled from a human donor with classical Hodgkin lymphoma. Material: peripheral blood mononuclear cells (PBMCs), obtained before the second cycle of nivolumab. CDR3 in amino acids: CASRISEQYNEQFF. DNA of the CDR3: TGTGCCAGCAGGATTAGCGAACAATACAATGAGCAGTTCTTC.